This T cell receptor beta chain is drawn from a study of metastatic and nonmetastatic thyroid tumors. Turning to the study itself: Where malignant and benign thyroid patients were concerned, repertoires were compared across blood and tumor or nodule tissue.

Germline V CDR1 and CDR2: SGHNT, YYREEE (reference sequence). The CDR3 covers 19 residues. V shed 1 base and J 0 bases; nucleotides not matched to a gene: 9. No treatment had been given to any patient before thyroid surgery. This clone was detected only a few times. Via MiXCR, TCRdb re-called the PCR reads. Among about 41,000 clones, 20% to 30% were seen once, and the ten largest hold 14%. The receptor was derived from a female donor with papillary thyroid cancer or a benign thyroid nodule (not recorded which). Some clones in this sample may be carry-over from other donors' samples. This chain connects TRBV5-4 to TRBJ2-1; 11 positions agree with TRBD2. Sample: tumor tissue. CDR3 nucleotides: TGTGCCAGCAGCTTGAGAGGGACTAGCGGTCTTAGCTCCTACAATGAGCAGTTCTTC. This encodes CASSLRGTSGLSSYNEQFF.